Listed below are T cell receptor beta chains from one sample, sequenced in a study of T cell responses to AZD1222 COVID-19 vaccine. Clones were read by immunoSEQ multiplex PCR, and TCRdb kept only the in-frame ones, dropping some. The data show about 150,000 clones, approximately 90% seen once. The source material was peripheral blood, sampled 28 days after the second AZD1222 dose. These receptor sequences come from an adult who received the AZD1222 COVID-19 vaccine. Each CDR3 is given without its conserved first and last residue. The order of the fields is V gene, J gene, CDR3 protein.

V: TRBV12-3/TRBV12-4; J: TRBJ1-1; CDR3: ASSLAGGAEAF
V: TRBV30; J: TRBJ1-1; CDR3: AWSIRARNTEAF
V: TRBV29-1; J: TRBJ2-7; CDR3: SVVDRGSYEQY
V: TRBV4-1; J: TRBJ1-2; CDR3: ASSQTGVYGYT
V: TRBV7-9; J: TRBJ1-4; CDR3: ASSQMGQRKLF
V: TRBV30; J: TRBJ1-6; CDR3: AWSYSNSPLH
V: TRBV6-5; J: TRBJ2-5; CDR3: ASSKPSKETQY
V: TRBV30; J: TRBJ2-3; CDR3: AWRQRTSTDTQY
V: TRBV3-1/TRBV3-2; J: TRBJ1-1; CDR3: ASSQEGHTEAF
V: TRBV6-5; J: TRBJ1-5; CDR3: ASTRDSVYQPQH
V: TRBV19; J: TRBJ1-1; CDR3: ASSMRGGEHVGVNTEAF
V: TRBV12-3/TRBV12-4; J: TRBJ2-7; CDR3: ASSSRTSPEQY
V: TRBV11-2; J: TRBJ1-2; CDR3: AVRGQGVYGYT
V: TRBV5-1; J: TRBJ2-5; CDR3: ASSFGTSGQETQY
V: TRBV21-1; J: TRBJ2-1; CDR3: ASSKVRTGGNEQF
V: TRBV19; J: TRBJ1-2; CDR3: ASVTGDYGYT
V: TRBV10-1; J: TRBJ2-3; CDR3: ASSESTDTQY
V: TRBV9; J: TRBJ1-6; CDR3: ASSVAANNSPLH
V: TRBV6-1; J: TRBJ1-2; CDR3: ASSDLFPRDEFGGYT
V: TRBV10-3; J: TRBJ2-3; CDR3: AISEQGVSDTQY
V: TRBV5-4; J: TRBJ2-5; CDR3: ASSLRLAGGETQY
V: TRBV10-3; J: TRBJ2-1; CDR3: AISEARGANEQF
V: TRBV3-1/TRBV3-2; J: TRBJ1-2; CDR3: ASSYGTVVHT
V: TRBV19; J: TRBJ1-2; CDR3: ASSIGPRVGYGYT
V: TRBV18; J: TRBJ1-2; CDR3: ASSPDRNYGYT
V: TRBV4-3; J: TRBJ1-6; CDR3: ASSQDLRYSPLH
V: TRBV19; J: TRBJ1-5; CDR3: AGGRVSNQPQH
V: TRBV10-3; J: TRBJ1-5; CDR3: ATGLAGEAAQH
V: TRBV7-8; J: TRBJ2-7; CDR3: ASSLWTGTYEQY
V: TRBV19; J: TRBJ1-4; CDR3: ASSMGPANEKLF
V: TRBV5-4; J: TRBJ2-2; CDR3: ASSPRAGGGDTGELF
V: TRBV6-4; J: TRBJ1-5; CDR3: ASSPGANQPQH
V: TRBV15; J: TRBJ1-1; CDR3: ATRGYGNTEAF
V: TRBV11-2; J: TRBJ2-3; CDR3: ASSLEPPDTQY
V: TRBV2; J: TRBJ2-2; CDR3: ASSKGDSVFRNTGELF
V: TRBV11-2; J: TRBJ2-7; CDR3: ASRSLGAYEQY
V: TRBV4-3; J: TRBJ1-4; CDR3: ASSPDRGKGEKLF
V: TRBV9; J: TRBJ2-1; CDR3: ASSLSRTSGGDEQF
V: TRBV5-4; J: TRBJ2-2; CDR3: ASSREGVGTGELF
V: TRBV6-5; J: TRBJ1-1; CDR3: ASTRQGLDTEAF
V: TRBV11-3; J: TRBJ1-5; CDR3: ASTPWGRGNQPQH
V: TRBV6-5; J: TRBJ1-2; CDR3: ASGSGTGRNYGYT
V: TRBV10-2; J: TRBJ1-2; CDR3: ASSELARGYGYT
V: TRBV1; J: TRBJ1-6; CDR3: TSSPHSRPHPLH
V: TRBV5-4; J: TRBJ1-1; CDR3: ASSLGRSEAF
V: TRBV13; J: TRBJ2-7; CDR3: ASSVAGGRYEQY
V: TRBV5-1; J: TRBJ1-3; CDR3: ASSVETGQFSGNTIY
V: TRBV19; J: TRBJ1-3; CDR3: ASSSISGTSGNTIY
V: TRBV5-1; J: TRBJ2-2; CDR3: ASSPSPGQRTGELF
V: TRBV3-1/TRBV3-2; J: TRBJ2-4; CDR3: ASRDGAQAKNIQY
V: TRBV30; J: TRBJ1-5; CDR3: AWSVGNQPQH
V: TRBV6-6; J: TRBJ1-1; CDR3: ASNRQGSEAF
V: TRBV2; J: TRBJ1-2; CDR3: ASSESGRNGYT
V: TRBV28; J: TRBJ1-5; CDR3: ASSHRVSNQPQH
V: TRBV7-9; J: TRBJ1-3; CDR3: ASRGGTGNTIY
V: TRBV6-1; J: TRBJ1-2; CDR3: ASSEGSYYGYT
V: TRBV2; J: TRBJ1-5; CDR3: ASGGYLGGIDNQPQH